One sample yielded the 23 T cell receptor beta chains listed below, sequenced in a study of blood T cells in healthy people across ages. A second PCR, run for roughly 7 to 11 cycles, used a sample-barcoded 5' primer plus a J-beta primer mix. MiXCR, applied by TCRdb to the 5' RACE reads, yields one record per CDR3 protein. There are about 970,000 distinct CDR3 sequences in the sample; just over 50% occur only once, and around 21% lies in the top ten. Specimen: blood. These receptors all stem from a woman between 55 and 75 years old in good health.

V gene TRBV28 combines with J gene TRBJ2-3; no reliable D call. Trimming took 5 bases from V and 4 from J, leaving 13 bases between them. In germline, CDR1 is MDHEN, CDR2 SYDVKM. The CDR3 sequence is 14 residues long. The CDR3 coding sequence is TGTGCCAGCAGTGTAGGGCAGGTTCCAGATACGCAGTATTTT. Encoded protein: CASSVGQVPDTQYF.

The chain combines TRBV2 with TRBJ2-4; 12 nucleotides match TRBD2. The J call may be incorrect, as the DNA end agrees better with TRBJ2-7. The germline V gene encodes CDR1 SNHLY and CDR2 FYNNEI. The CDR3 runs to 18 residues. The DNA of the CDR3 is TGTGCCAGCAGTTCTCTGGGACTAGCGGGCTCATCTCCCTACGAGCAGTACTTC. Protein: CASSSLGLAGSSPYEQYF.

This clonotype has just a few counts. V and J are TRBV29-1 and TRBJ2-5; 9 bases are shared with TRBD1. The trim removed 0 bases at V and 5 bases at J, leaving 13 bases unmatched. CDR3 length: 17 residues. In germline, CDR1 is SQVTM, CDR2 ANQGSEA. The chain's CDR3 is CSVEDWGQGLERETQYF. The CDR3, as DNA: TGCAGCGTTGAAGATTGGGGACAGGGTCTAGAGAGGGAGACCCAGTACTTC.

This chain connects TRBV6-5 to TRBJ1-1; TRBD1 is a possible D gene (5 bases). Germline V gene lookup returns CDR1 MNHEY and CDR2 SVGAGI. Trimming took 10 bases from V and 8 from J, leaving 23 bases between them. This CDR3 region has 14 residues. The CDR3 loop is CATDRDSNPGEAFF. The CDR3 bases are TGTGCCACCGACCGGGACTCAAACCCTGGGGAAGCTTTCTTT.

This chain connects TRBV4-1 to TRBJ2-5, with D possibly matching TRBD1 (6 bases). The V and J ends lost 3 bases and 1 base respectively, with 9 bases between them. The germline CDR1 and CDR2 sequences are MGHRA and YSYEKL. This CDR3 comprises 14 residues. This CDR3 reads CASSHTTGQETQYF. The CDR3 region has the DNA TGCGCCAGCAGCCACACGACAGGCCAAGAGACCCAGTACTTC.

The J gene is TRBJ2-5, the V gene TRBV4-3; 11 bases match TRBD2. Germline V lookup: CDR1 LGHNA, CDR2 YSLEER. V was pared by 0 bases and J by 2 bases, with 11 bases of the junction left unmatched. This CDR3 has 19 amino acids. The CDR3 DNA reads TGCGCCAGCAGCCAAGATCTTACTAGCGGGAGTATGCCTCAAGAGACCCAGTACTTC. Its translation is CASSQDLTSGSMPQETQYF.

This chain joins TRBV20-1 and TRBJ2-7, with 11 nucleotides matching TRBD2. This CDR3 has 15 residues. V trimming: 6 bases; J trimming: 6 bases; junction bases outside the gene matches: 13. Germline V CDR1 and CDR2: DFQATT, SNEGSKA (reference sequence). CDR3 region: CSAQPSTSGILEQYF. The CDR3 DNA is TGCAGTGCGCAACCCTCGACTAGCGGGATTCTCGAGCAGTACTTC.

Remarks on this clonotype: This may stem from a read error, because a much larger clone lies one nucleotide away. The chain recombines TRBV29-1 with TRBJ2-7, with a weak D call TRBD1 (5 bases). The CDR3 is 13 residues long. V dropped 3 bases and J dropped 5 bases, with 14 bases sitting between them. The germline V gene encodes CDR1 SQVTM and CDR2 ANQGSEA. The CDR3 here is CSVERIGVDEQYF. For the CDR3, the DNA is TGCAGCGTTGAGAGGATAGGGGTTGACGAGCAGTACTTC.

The table lists this clonotype with a few counts. The V and J genes are TRBV10-3 and TRBJ2-7; no firm D call. This CDR3 has 16 residues. The V gene lost 2 bases and the J gene lost 3 bases, with 17 bases spanning the gap. CDR1 and CDR2 from the germline V gene are ENHRY and SYGVKD. The CDR3 spells CAISERPASDGYEQYF. The CDR3 nucleotides are TGTGCCATCAGTGAGAGGCCTGCCAGTGATGGCTACGAGCAGTACTTC.

This chain connects TRBV7-9 to TRBJ2-7; a possible D gene is TRBD2 (6 bases). Trimming removed 11 bases at V and 0 bases at J, with 17 bases between. The CDR3 contains 14 residues. In germline, CDR1 is SEHNR, CDR2 FQNEAQ (reference sequence). The CDR3: CASNPGGPSYEQYF. The DNA for the CDR3 is TGTGCCTCCAACCCCGGGGGACCCTCCTACGAGCAGTACTTC.

The chain carries TRBV28 and TRBJ2-7; TRBD2 is a possible D gene (7 bases). CDR1 is MDHEN and CDR2 is SYDVKM in the germline V gene. The ends were cut back, 4 bases at V and 7 bases at J, with 14 bases in the middle. This CDR3 is built from 13 residues. The CDR3 DNA follows: TGTGCCAGCAGTTACCCGGGGGGCTGGGAGCAGTACTTC. Its translation: CASSYPGGWEQYF.

The chain is built from TRBV5-1 and TRBJ2-1; D unresolved. Germline V gene lookup returns CDR1 SGHRS and CDR2 YFSETQ. The CDR3 sequence is 14 residues long. The ends were cut back, 4 bases at V and 0 bases at J, with 8 bases in the middle. The chain's CDR3 is CASSGTSSYNEQFF. CDR3 bases: TGCGCCAGCAGCGGTACCAGCTCCTACAATGAGCAGTTCTTC.

This clonotype has a single count. This sequence joins TRBV7-3 and TRBJ1-1; D is uncertain. Germline CDR1 reads SGHTA; CDR2 reads FQGTGA. This CDR3 region has 14 residues. Trimming stripped 2 bases from V and 7 bases from J, with 14 bases between. DNA of the CDR3: TGTGCCAGCAGCTTACGGTCGGGTATCGGTGAAGCTTTCTTT. It yields the protein CASSLRSGIGEAFF.

This clonotype was seen only a few times. The chain joins TRBV20-1 to TRBJ2-5, with 9 bases fitting TRBD2. The J segment lost 11 bases and the V segment lost 3 bases, leaving 10 bases of the junction unmatched. The CDR3 loop spans 13 amino acids. The germline CDR1 and CDR2 sequences are DFQATT and SNEGSKA (reference sequence). For the CDR3, the DNA is TGCAGTGCTAGGACTAGCGGCCCTAGGGAGCAGTACTTC. This gives the protein CSARTSGPREQYF.

The chain joins TRBV20-1 to TRBJ2-1, with 13 bases lining up with TRBD2. This CDR3 is 19 amino acids long. CDR1 is DFQATT and CDR2 is SNEGSKA in the germline V gene (reference sequence). Trimming cost V 5 bases and J 5 bases; bases outside gene matches: 18. The CDR3 loop reads CSACWPLAGGLWRDNEQFF. The DNA for the CDR3 is TGCAGTGCTTGTTGGCCACTAGCGGGAGGGTTGTGGCGGGACAATGAGCAGTTCTTC.

In its sample, this clonotype was seen a few times. This rearrangement joins TRBV29-1 to TRBJ2-6; no clear D. V was cut by 6 bases and J by 0 bases, with 6 bases left in between. This CDR3 has 13 amino acids. The germline V gene has CDR1 SQVTM and CDR2 ANQGSEA. This CDR3 is CSVANSGANVLTF. The CDR3 DNA reads as TGCAGCGTAGCGAACTCTGGGGCCAACGTCCTGACTTTC.

The J gene is TRBJ2-4, the V gene TRBV20-1; TRBD2 might be the D (5 bases). Trimming stripped 0 bases from V and 13 bases from J, with 10 bases between. This CDR3 contains 11 residues. From germline, CDR1 is DFQATT and CDR2 SNEGSKA (reference sequence). The CDR3 nucleotides are TGCAGTGCTAGAGATAAAAGGGAGCAGTACTTC. Translation gives CSARDKREQYF.

This sequence joins TRBV7-9 and TRBJ2-3; TRBD2 might be the D (6 bases). The CDR3 runs 14 residues. The V gene's germline CDR1 is SEHNR and CDR2 FQNEAQ (reference sequence). The V and J ends lost 3 bases and 6 bases respectively, with 13 bases between them. The CDR3 DNA reads TGTGCCAGCAGCTTCCTCGGGAGCGACGATACGCAGTATTTT. Translated: CASSFLGSDDTQYF.

This clonotype was detected only a few times. The chain employs TRBV11-2 and TRBJ1-6, with 7 bases matching TRBD1. The CDR3 extends over 15 amino acids. V lost 5 bases and J lost 8; bases outside the gene matches: 9. CDR1 and CDR2 (germline): SGHAT, FQNNGV. The DNA for the CDR3 is TGTGCCAGCAGCGTTTTGAGGACAGGAGATTCACCCCTCCACTTT. It translates to CASSVLRTGDSPLHF.

The chain recombines TRBV27 with TRBJ2-1; D gene ambiguous. Matching the DNA end better, TRBJ2-7 makes the J call doubtful. The CDR3 totals 15 residues. The V gene's germline CDR1 is MNHEY and CDR2 SMNVEV (reference sequence). The CDR3 DNA reads TGTGCCAGCAGTTTGCTGGGAATCTCCTACAATGAGCAGTACTTC. It yields the protein CASSLLGISYNEQYF.

This chain links TRBV29-1 with TRBJ2-1; TRBD1 matches at 7 bases. The CDR3 spans 13 residues. Germline CDR1 reads SQVTM; CDR2 reads ANQGSEA. The chain's CDR3 is CSMRDSSYNEQFF. CDR3 nucleotide sequence: TGCAGTATGAGGGACAGCTCCTACAATGAGCAGTTCTTC.

Only a few counts were recorded for this clonotype. V and J are TRBV29-1 and TRBJ2-1; D may be TRBD2 (6 bases). The J call could be wrong; TRBJ2-7 is a better fit for the DNA end. This CDR3 has 12 residues. CDR1 and CDR2 (germline): SQVTM, ANQGSEA. The CDR3 spells CSVDPGRGEQYF. DNA of the CDR3: TGCAGCGTTGATCCGGGACGGGGGGAGCAGTACTTC.

The chain recombines TRBV7-9 with TRBJ2-6; D remains ambiguous. The CDR3 loop spans 16 amino acids. Germline CDR1 SEHNR, CDR2 FQNEAQ (reference sequence). Trimming took 1 base from V and 1 from J, leaving 8 bases between them. The DNA for the CDR3 is TGTGCCAGCAGCTTAGGGTATCAGTCTGGGGCCAACGTCCTGACTTTC. This encodes CASSLGYQSGANVLTF.